This entry is about one T cell receptor (beta chain). Antigen: not known. The CDR3 covers 15 residues. Deletions cut 0 bases from V and 0 bases from J, with 5 bases between. This entry is derived from a study of T cells in Graves' hyperthyroidism and ophthalmopathy. Amplified regions were TCR beta CDR3 sequences from RNA transcripts. The TCR CDR3 was amplified in a first-round RT-PCR using the HTBI primer set. TCRdb passed the multiplex PCR reads through MiXCR, listing each CDR3 protein once. The sample holds over 500,000 distinct CDR3 sequences; 35% to 50% are singletons and the top ten take about 45%. Study-level points and caveats: Ophthalmopathy could be told apart from stable hyperthyroidism with a 13 V-J model.

Lactation, pregnancy, other autoimmune disease or uncontrolled infection led to exclusion of patients. The rearrangement uses TRBV6-7 and TRBJ2-2; D uncertain. TRBV6-7 is assigned to the ORF class and has an uncertain function. What was sequenced was peripheral blood or thyroid tissue (not recorded which). The receptor was derived from an adult woman with Graves' disease, either hyperthyroidism or ophthalmopathy (not recorded which). CDR3: CASSYSAANTGELFF. In DNA, the CDR3 is TGTGCCAGCAGTTACTCGGCGGCGAACACCGGGGAGCTGTTTTTT.